The sequence of this TCR beta chain was determined in a study of beta chain features in type 1 diabetes. Across the study: The study examined 107,917,701 sorted cells across all samples.

The ends were cut back, 10 bases at V and 7 bases at J, with 16 bases in the middle. CDR1 LNHDA and CDR2 SQIVND come from the germline V gene (reference sequence). This CDR3 comprises 12 residues. Overall study findings and caveats: cDNA-based reads could over-represent cells with high TCR expression.

For this clone: What it recognizes is unknown.

Reverse transcription of all isolated RNA meant that expressed TCRB transcripts were sequenced. Assay used: immunoSEQ multiplex PCR; TCRdb lists only in-frame clones, some missing. The sample includes approximately 150,000 clones, less than 9.5% of them seen just once. The chain recombines TRBV19 with TRBJ1-2; possibly TRBD1 for D (6 bases). This TCR derives from a young woman in good health. What was sequenced was central memory CD4+ T cells from blood. CDR3 loop: CAITAGGGGYTF. The CDR3 bases are TGTGCCATTACCGCGGGGGGCGGTGGCTACACCTTC.